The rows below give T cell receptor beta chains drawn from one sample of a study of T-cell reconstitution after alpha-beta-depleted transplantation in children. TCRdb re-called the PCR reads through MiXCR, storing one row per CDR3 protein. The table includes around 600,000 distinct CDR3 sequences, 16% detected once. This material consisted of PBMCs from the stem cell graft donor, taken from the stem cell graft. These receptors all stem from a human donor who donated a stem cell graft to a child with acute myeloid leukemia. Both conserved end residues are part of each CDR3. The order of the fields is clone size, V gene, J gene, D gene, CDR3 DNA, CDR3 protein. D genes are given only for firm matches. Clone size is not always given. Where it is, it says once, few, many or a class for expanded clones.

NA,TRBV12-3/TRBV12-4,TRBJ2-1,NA,TGTGCCATTTTGGCAGGTAAAACCTACAATGAGCAGTTCTTC,CAILAGKTYNEQFF
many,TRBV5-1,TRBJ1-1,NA,TGCGCCAGCAGCTTCAGGACGGCCAACACTGAAGCTTTCTTT,CASSFRTANTEAFF
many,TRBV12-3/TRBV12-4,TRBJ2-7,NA,TGTGCCAGCAGCCCCAAGGCAGGGCTCTACGAGCAGTACTTC,CASSPKAGLYEQYF
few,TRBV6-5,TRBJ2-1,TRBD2,TGTGCCAGCAGTTACTCTAGCGGGGGGGGCAATGAGCAGTTCTTC,CASSYSSGGGNEQFF
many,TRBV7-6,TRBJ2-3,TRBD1,TGTGCCAGCAGCCTAGACAGGGCCAGCACAGATACGCAGTATTTT,CASSLDRASTDTQYF
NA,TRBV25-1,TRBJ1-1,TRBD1,TGTGCCAGCAGTATTTGGACAGGGGGCGTGGGGGCTTTCTTT,CASSIWTGGVGAFF
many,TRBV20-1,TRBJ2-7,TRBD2,TGCAGTGCTGGGGGACTAGCGGGGGGCCCGAGTGACGAGCAGTACTTC,CSAGGLAGGPSDEQYF
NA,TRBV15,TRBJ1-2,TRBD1,TGTGCCACCAGCAGAGAAAAAAGGGACAGCCCGGGGACCTTC,CATSREKRDSPGTF
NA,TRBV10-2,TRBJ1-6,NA,TGCGCCAGCGTAAACAGGGTGTCTTCACCCCTCCACTTT,CASVNRVSSPLHF
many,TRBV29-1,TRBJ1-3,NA,TGCAGCGTTGGGGACCCGGGGTTATCTGGAAACACCATATATTTT,CSVGDPGLSGNTIYF
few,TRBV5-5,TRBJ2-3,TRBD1,TGTGCCAGCAGGGCCGGGACAGGGAGCACAGATACGCAGTATTTT,CASRAGTGSTDTQYF
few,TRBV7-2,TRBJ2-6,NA,TGTGCCAGCAGACCTTACTCTGGGGCCAACGTCCTGACTTTC,CASRPYSGANVLTF
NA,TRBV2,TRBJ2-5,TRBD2,TGTGCCAGCAGTGAATTGGCTAGCGGGGGCCTCGGAGAGACCCAGTACTTC,CASSELASGGLGETQYF
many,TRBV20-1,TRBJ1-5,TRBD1,TGCAGTGCTGGCGGACAGGGGAAGGGACAGCCCCAGCATTTT,CSAGGQGKGQPQHF
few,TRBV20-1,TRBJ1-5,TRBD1,TGCAGTGCTAGATGGACAGGGGTTGATCAGCCCCAGCATTTT,CSARWTGVDQPQHF
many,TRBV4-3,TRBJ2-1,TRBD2,TGCGCCAGCAGCCATGCGGGGGGCCTCAATGAGCAGTTCTTC,CASSHAGGLNEQFF
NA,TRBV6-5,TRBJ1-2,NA,TGTGCCAGCAGTTACGACAGAGAATCATATGGCTACACCTTC,CASSYDRESYGYTF
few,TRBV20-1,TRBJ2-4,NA,TGCAGTGCTAGTAGCTCGTCCGAATACATTCAGTACTTC,CSASSSSEYIQYF
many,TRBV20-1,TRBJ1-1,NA,TGCAGTGCTAGAGCTGTGGAAGACTTCACTGGGGCTGAAGCTTTCTTT,CSARAVEDFTGAEAFF
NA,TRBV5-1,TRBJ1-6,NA,TGCGCCAGCAGCTTGGGTTATACAGGCCTAGGTGCTTCACCCCTCCACTTT,CASSLGYTGLGASPLHF
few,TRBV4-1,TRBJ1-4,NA,TGCGCCAGCAACAATCTCGACACGGCGGATGAAAAACTGTTTTTT,CASNNLDTADEKLFF
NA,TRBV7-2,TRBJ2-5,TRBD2,TGTGCCAGCAGCCCAGCCCTGGGACTAGCGGAAGAGACCCAGTACTTC,CASSPALGLAEETQYF
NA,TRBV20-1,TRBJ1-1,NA,TGCAGTGCTAGAGTCCAGTCTGGAGAGATGAGCACTGAAGCTTTCTTT,CSARVQSGEMSTEAFF
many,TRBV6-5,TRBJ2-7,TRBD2,TGTGCCAGCAGTTACTCATTACTAGCGGGTGAGCAATACGAGCAGTACTTC,CASSYSLLAGEQYEQYF
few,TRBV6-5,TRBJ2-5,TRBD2,TGTGCCAGCAGTTTCAGGACTAGCGGGGCCTCACAAGAGACCCAGTACTTC,CASSFRTSGASQETQYF